These 10 T cell receptor beta chains were all obtained from the same sample, sequenced in a study of blood T cell repertoires in COVID-19. Profiling relied on immunoSEQ multiplex PCR, and the TCRdb table lists in-frame clones only, not all of them. The table records under 65,000 clones, 91% of them present only once. Input material: peripheral blood. These receptors all come from a human donor in a cohort sampled during active COVID-19.

The CDR3 DNA follows: TGTGCCTGGAGCACAGGGTACAATCAGCCCCAGCATTTT. Amino acids: CAWSTGYNQPQHF. V usage is TRBV30 and J usage is TRBJ1-5, with D possibly matching TRBD1 (6 bases). Germline V gene lookup returns CDR1 GTSNPN and CDR2 SVGIG (reference sequence). The CDR3 length is 13 residues. V was cut by 3 bases and J by 3 bases, with 9 bases left in between.

The chain carries TRBV6-5 and TRBJ1-5, with TRBD1 as a possible D gene (6 bases). Germline V gene sequence: CDR1 MNHEY, CDR2 SVGAGI. The CDR3 is 13 residues long. V was shortened by 5 bases and J by 6 bases, with 11 bases between the two germline ends. CDR3 in DNA: TGTGCCAGCAGTCCCACAGGGAGTCAGCCCCAGCATTTT. Amino acid sequence: CASSPTGSQPQHF.

The chain is built from TRBV27 and TRBJ2-7; weak D call: TRBD2 (6 bases). Germline V gene lookup returns CDR1 MNHEY and CDR2 SMNVEV (reference sequence). CDR3 length: 14 amino acids. The ends were cut back, 5 bases at V and 1 base at J, with 12 bases in the middle. CDR3 in DNA: TGTGCCAGCAGTCTAGCGTTTCTGTCCTACGAGCAGTACTTC. It yields the protein CASSLAFLSYEQYF.

The chain has TRBV5-5 and TRBJ2-7, with 8 bases fitting TRBD1. The V gene end was trimmed by 4 bases and the J gene end by 4 bases; junction bases not matched to a gene: 10. This CDR3 has 15 residues. Germline V lookup: CDR1 SGHKS, CDR2 YYEKEE (reference sequence). CDR3 coding DNA: TGTGCCAGCAGCCTCATTGGGACAGGTTCTTACGAGCAGTACTTC. This translates into CASSLIGTGSYEQYF.

The V gene is TRBV3-1 (or the pseudogene TRBV3-2), the J gene TRBJ2-1; 9 bases line up with TRBD1. Germline-derived CDR1 and CDR2 are LGHDT and YNNKEL (reference sequence). V gave up 4 bases and J gave up 4 bases; unmatched junction bases: 5. The CDR3 covers 15 residues. CDR3 DNA: TGTGCCAGCAGCCCCCGGGACAGGGTTTACAATGAGCAGTTCTTC. Its protein is CASSPRDRVYNEQFF.

The chain uses TRBV7-9 and TRBJ2-7; 7 nucleotides agree with TRBD2. The CDR3 contains 14 residues. Germline CDR1 reads SEHNR; CDR2 reads FQNEAQ (reference sequence). V lost 7 bases and J lost 1; bases outside the gene matches: 7. The CDR3 DNA reads TGTGCCAGCATCTTGGGAGGGTCTTCCTACGAGCAGTACTTC. It codes for CASILGGSSYEQYF.

The CDR3 loop is CASSFIGRGNTGELFF. The CDR3, as DNA: TGTGCCAGCAGTTTCATCGGGAGGGGTAACACCGGGGAGCTGTTTTTT. V usage is TRBV28 and J usage is TRBJ2-2, with 8 bases identical to TRBD2. This CDR3 has 16 amino acids. V trimming: 3 bases; J trimming: 2 bases; junction bases outside the gene matches: 5. The germline CDR1 and CDR2 sequences are MDHEN and SYDVKM.

The genes are TRBV7-9 and TRBJ1-1, with 8 bases aligning to TRBD1. V lost 5 bases, J lost 8 bases, and 7 bases stayed unmatched. CDR3 size: 13 residues. Germline-derived CDR1 and CDR2 are SEHNR and FQNEAQ (reference sequence). The DNA of the CDR3 is TGTGCCAGCAGCCCCGGACAGGGTTTGGAAGCTTTCTTT. Residues: CASSPGQGLEAFF.

The sample holds a few counts of this clone. The chain employs TRBV7-3 and TRBJ2-5; 8 positions agree with TRBD1. The CDR3 has 16 residues. V lost 1 base, J lost 4 bases, and 8 bases stayed unmatched. Per the germline V gene, CDR1 is SGHTA and CDR2 is FQGTGA. CDR3 nucleotide sequence: TGTGCCAGCAGCTTAAAGGGAGCAGGGGGCACAGAGACCCAGTACTTC. Its protein is CASSLKGAGGTETQYF.

The chain combines TRBV6-2 or TRBV6-3 with TRBJ2-5, with TRBD1 identical over 8 bases. The CDR3 has 14 amino acids. V trimming: 5 bases; J trimming: 0 bases; junction bases outside the gene matches: 2. The germline CDR1 and CDR2 sequences are MNHEY and SVGEGT. DNA for the CDR3: TGTGCCAGCAGTCAACAGGGGGACCAAGAGACCCAGTACTTC. Its translation is CASSQQGDQETQYF.